This T cell receptor beta chain was recorded in a study of control samples from healthy donors and cancer patients. The data were produced by immunoSEQ multiplex PCR, yet TCRdb's version contains in-frame clones alone and is incomplete. In the table there are about 170,000 clones, around nine tenths of which are singletons. The sample comprised blood. This clonotype was sampled from a woman younger than 45 in good health.

The DNA for the CDR3 is TGTGCCAGCAGTTTTACCAGACAGCCTATTGATGGCTACACCTTC. Its translation is CASSFTRQPIDGYTF. V and J are TRBV27 and TRBJ1-2, with TRBD1 as a possible D gene (5 bases). V dropped 3 bases and J dropped 6 bases, with 17 bases sitting between them. The CDR3 has 15 amino acids. CDR1 is MNHEY and CDR2 is SMNVEV in the germline V gene (reference sequence).